Sequencing of this T cell receptor beta chain was carried out in a study of blood T cell repertoires in COVID-19. The authors' processing: The authors estimated nucleated cell counts from reference gene primer amplification. Assay used: immunoSEQ multiplex PCR; TCRdb lists only in-frame clones, some missing. That table is the source of V, J and clone size, and D and trimming were worked out from the DNA. The data show approximately 230,000 clones, approximately 88% seen once. Looked up from germline, CDR1 is MNHEY and CDR2 is SMNVEV (reference sequence). CDR3 length equals 18 residues. V gave up 1 base and J gave up 0 bases; unmatched junction bases: 4. Recruited during active infection, patients (from Seattle) were subsequently followed longitudinally.

The genes are TRBV27 and TRBJ2-6; 9 bases map to TRBD1. The source is a woman aged 25 to 39 with COVID-19, enrolled during active disease. Input material: peripheral blood. The CDR3 loop reads CASSLWDRANSGANVLTF. The CDR3 DNA sequence: TGTGCCAGCAGTTTATGGGACAGGGCAAACTCTGGGGCCAACGTCCTGACTTTC. Using reference TRBV27 and TRBJ2-6 for the parts outside the CDR3, the full variable domain is EAQVTQNPRYLITVTGKKLTVTCSQNMNHEYMSWYRQDPGLGLRQIYYSMNVEVTDKGDVPEGYKVSRKEKRNFPLILESPSPNQTSLYFCASSLWDRANSGANVLTFGAGSRLTVL.